One sample yielded the 16 T cell receptor beta chains listed below, sequenced in a study of tumor and adjacent non-tumor tissue in lung cancer. A modified ARM-PCR protocol with three rounds of nested PCR amplified TCRbeta. TCRdb reprocessed the multiplex PCR reads via MiXCR and lists one record per CDR3 protein. This sample has tens of thousands of distinct CDR3 sequences, with roughly 80% found just once. No cell sorting was done before RNA was extracted from the tissue. The specimen was lung tumor tissue. The source of these receptors is a woman in her 50s with non-small cell lung cancer.

Points on this clonotype: At one end the junction does not follow the germline gene, possibly because of a read error. The J gene is TRBJ2-7, the V gene TRBV11-2, with 7 bases identical to TRBD2. CDR1 and CDR2 (germline): SGHAT, FQNNGV. CDR3 length: 15 residues. CDR3 residues: CAISSWASGSYKQYF. CDR3 nucleotides: TGTGCCATCAGCTCTTGGGCTAGCGGTTCCTACAAGCAGTACTTC.

On this clonotype itself: Given the absence of the conserved phenylalanine or tryptophan at the CDR3 end, a read error is likely. The DNA is omitted, as the CDR3 cannot be located on it reliably, and the CDR3 follows TCRdb's listing. The chain couples TRBV12-3 or TRBV12-4 to TRBJ2-3. The CDR3 comprises 15 residues, both ends counted. The CDR3 region is CASSLETLSTDTLYL.

Of note for this clonotype: The junction and the germline gene differ at one end; a read error may be behind it. The chain recombines TRBV11-1 with TRBJ2-3, with a weak D call TRBD1 (6 bases). This CDR3 comprises 13 residues. Germline lookup yields CDR1 SGHAT and CDR2 FQDESV (reference sequence). The CDR3 coding sequence is TGTCCCAGCAGAGGAACAGGGAAGGATATGCAGTATTTT. It codes for CPSRGTGKDMQYF.

The sample holds one count of this clonotype. An end of the junction differs from the germline gene, which may be a read error. The V call is TRBV29-1, the J call TRBJ1-2; D is unresolved. The CDR3 extends over 12 amino acids. Germline V gene lookup returns CDR1 SQVTM and CDR2 ANQGSEA. CDR3 loop: CSGNPLDYGYTF. In nucleotides, the CDR3 is TGCAGCGGTAACCCGTTGGACTATGGCTACACCTTT.

Notes on this clonotype: A read error may produce the germline difference seen at one junction end. The genes are TRBV20-1 and TRBJ2-7; D may be TRBD2 (5 bases). There are 13 residues in the CDR3. Germline V gene sequence: CDR1 DFQATT, CDR2 SNEGSKA (reference sequence). The CDR3 DNA reads TGCAGTGCCAGATCGGGGAGCTCTTACGAGCACTACTTC. As protein: CSARSGSSYEHYF.

Points on this clonotype: The conserved closing phenylalanine or tryptophan is absent in this CDR3, likely reflecting a read error. The CDR3 DNA reads as TGTGCCAGTAGTTTAGAGTCACTAAGCACAGATACGCAGTATTCT. This translates into CASSLESLSTDTQYS. The chain has TRBV12-3 or TRBV12-4 and TRBJ2-3; no firm D call. The CDR3 covers 15 residues.

Remarks on this clonotype: At one boundary the junction diverges from the germline segment, which might be a read error. The chain employs TRBV12-3 or TRBV12-4 and TRBJ2-6; the match to TRBD1 covers 9 bases. This CDR3 has 16 amino acids. The CDR3 protein is CAIRTGGSSGANFLTF. Written as DNA, the CDR3 is TGTGCCATCAGAACAGGGGGCTCCAGTGGGGCCAACTTCCTGACTTTC.

This clonotype was detected once. The chain uses TRBV6-2 or TRBV6-3 and TRBJ1-5; no definite D call. The CDR3 consists of 20 residues. In germline, CDR1 is MNHEY, CDR2 SVGEGT. Deletions cut 5 bases from V and 6 bases from J, with 32 bases between. CDR3 protein: CASSVESVVYVSGLIQPQHF. CDR3 bases: TGTGCCAGCAGTGTCGAATCTGTGGTATATGTCAGCGGTCTTATTCAGCCCCAGCATTTT.

Points on this clonotype: At one end, the junction sequence differs from germline, possibly due to a read error. J is TRBJ1-1 and V is TRBV11-1; a possible D gene is TRBD1 (5 bases). The CDR3 is made up of 13 amino acids. Germline-derived CDR1 and CDR2 are SGHAT and FQDESV (reference sequence). For the CDR3, the DNA is TGTGCCAGCAGCAAGTCAGGGAACACTGAAGCATTCTTT. This encodes CASSKSGNTEAFF.

This clonotype was picked up many times. This chain connects TRBV12-5 to TRBJ2-1; a possible D gene is TRBD2 (6 bases). The CDR3 has 15 residues. Germline V lookup: CDR1 LGHNT, CDR2 FRNRAP. V lost 1 base and J 8 bases, leaving 15 bases between the germline ends. The CDR3 DNA reads TGTGCTAGTGGTTTGGGCAGACTAGGACGGGATGAGCAGTTCTTC. It codes for CASGLGRLGRDEQFF.

This clonotype showed up just once. One junction end does not reproduce the germline sequence, and a read error may be involved. V and J are TRBV4-1 and TRBJ2-4; D possibly matches TRBD1 or TRBD2 (6 bases each). The germline CDR1 and CDR2 sequences are MGHRA and YSYEKL. The CDR3 contains 15 residues. The CDR3 reads CASSPSWGAKNTQYF. The CDR3 nucleotides are TGCGCTAGCAGCCCGTCGTGGGGGGCCAAAAACACTCAGTACTTC.

Of note for this clonotype: Here the CDR3 omits its conserved ending phenylalanine or tryptophan, so a read error is the likely source. This rearrangement joins TRBV20-1 to TRBJ2-5; 8 bases map to TRBD2. This CDR3 is 15 amino acids long. With 5 bases clipped from V and 4 bases from J, the junction kept 12 bases outside the gene matches. In germline, CDR1 is DFQATT, CDR2 SNEGSKA (reference sequence). The CDR3 spells CSAPPGGGRRETQYL. CDR3 nucleotide sequence: TGCAGTGCTCCACCGGGAGGGGGTAGACGAGAGACCCAGTACTTG.

On this clonotype itself: This may be a read error: a much more frequent sequence differs by one nucleotide. The rearrangement links TRBV5-1 to TRBJ2-2; no clear D gene. CDR3 size: 14 residues. Germline lookup yields CDR1 SGHRS and CDR2 YFSETQ. In DNA, the CDR3 is TGCGCCAGCAGCTTAACAGTTAACACCCGGGAGCTGTTTTTT. Protein: CASSLTVNTRELFF.

Turning to this clonotype: Germline is not matched at one junction end, which may reflect a read error. This chain joins TRBV11-1 and TRBJ1-1; TRBD1 matches 8 bases. Germline CDR1 and CDR2: SGHAT and FQDESV (reference sequence). This CDR3 has 17 residues. CDR3 DNA sequence: TGTTCCCGCAGCAGAATAGGTGGACAGGGAGTCGGCACTGAAACTTTCTTT. The encoded protein is CSRSRIGGQGVGTETFF.

Points on this clonotype: The CDR3 ends on some other residue instead of the conserved phenylalanine or tryptophan, so this is likely a read error. This chain joins TRBV29-1 and TRBJ2-1, with D unresolved. The CDR3 has 13 residues. Germline CDR1 and CDR2: SQVTM and ANQGSEA. The CDR3 nucleotides read TGCAGCATTGATAGGAATGGCAACAATGAGCAGTTCCCC. This codes for CSIDRNGNNEQFP.

This chain links TRBV20-1 with TRBJ1-1; a possible D gene is TRBD1 (6 bases). This CDR3 comprises 13 residues. Germline V gene lookup returns CDR1 DFQATT and CDR2 SNEGSKA (reference sequence). CDR3 sequence: CKAPGQLGTEAFF. CDR3 in DNA: TGCAAAGCCCCAGGACAGTTGGGCACTGAAGCTTTCTTT.